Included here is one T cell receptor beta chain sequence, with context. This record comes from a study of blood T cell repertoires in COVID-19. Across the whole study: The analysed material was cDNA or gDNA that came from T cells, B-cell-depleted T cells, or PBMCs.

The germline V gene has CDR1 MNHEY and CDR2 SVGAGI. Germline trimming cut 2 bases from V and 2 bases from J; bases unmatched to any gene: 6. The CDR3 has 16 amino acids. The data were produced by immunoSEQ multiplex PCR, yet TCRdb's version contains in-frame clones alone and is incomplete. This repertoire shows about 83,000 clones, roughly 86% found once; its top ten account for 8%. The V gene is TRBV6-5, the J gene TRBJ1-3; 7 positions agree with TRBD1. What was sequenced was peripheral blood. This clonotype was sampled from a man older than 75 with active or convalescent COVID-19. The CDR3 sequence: CASSYNPDRAGNTIYF. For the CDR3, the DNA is TGTGCCAGCAGTTACAACCCTGACAGGGCTGGAAACACCATATATTTT.